The entry below gives a single T cell receptor (beta chain) sequence along with its context. These data come from a study of blood T cell repertoires in COVID-19. CDR3 length: 17 residues. After removal of 1 base from V and 6 bases from J, the junction contained 13 bases not matched to a gene. Per the germline V gene, CDR1 is LGHDT and CDR2 is YNNKEL (reference sequence). The cohort comprised adults aged about 18 to 89 years residing in approximately 25 US areas. Repertoires were generated with immunoSEQ multiplex PCR, while TCRdb's copy carries only in-frame clones and drops some. This table holds under 300,000 clones, approximately 84% found once.

Input material: PBMCs or T cells enriched from blood (not recorded which). The receptor comes from a man aged 40-55 years who had recovered from COVID-19. The gene calls are TRBV3-1 (or the pseudogene TRBV3-2) and TRBJ2-7; TRBD2 matches at 9 bases. The CDR3 DNA reads TGTGCCAGCAGCCAAGTACTCCTGTCAGCGGGGGGCGGCGAGCAGTACTTC. Amino acid sequence: CASSQVLLSAGGGEQYF.